The 31 T cell receptor beta chains presented below share a single source sample, sequenced in a study of T cells and copy number aberrations in small-cell lung cancer. TCRdb keeps only in-frame clones here, not all; method: immunoSEQ multiplex PCR. The data hold about 2,600 clones, with 75% to 90% observed a single time. The sample comprised normal tissue next to the tumor. These receptors originate from a man in his forties or fifties with small cell lung cancer.

This chain joins TRBV4-3 and TRBJ1-1; D is uncertain. Germline CDR1 reads LGHNA; CDR2 reads YSLEER. Deletions cut 0 bases from V and 0 bases from J, with 8 bases between. The length of the CDR3 is 15 residues. CDR3 region: CASSQEARVNTEAFF. The CDR3 bases are TGCGCCAGCAGCCAAGAGGCACGTGTGAACACTGAAGCTTTCTTT.

The V call is TRBV28, the J call TRBJ1-4; D possibly corresponds to TRBD1 (5 bases). V was shortened by 1 base and J by 8 bases, with 14 bases between the two germline ends. Germline lookup yields CDR1 MDHEN and CDR2 SYDVKM. This CDR3 region has 15 residues. The CDR3 DNA reads as TGTGCCAGCAGTTTATTATCCGGGGCCGGGGAAAAACTGTTTTTT. Translated, it gives CASSLLSGAGEKLFF.

The J gene is TRBJ1-5, the V gene TRBV27; 8 bases are shared with TRBD1. The germline V gene encodes CDR1 MNHEY and CDR2 SMNVEV (reference sequence). The V gene end was trimmed by 4 bases and the J gene end by 0 bases; junction bases not matched to a gene: 17. The CDR3 length is 20 residues. The CDR3: CASSSPWRTGPLPSNQPQHF. The DNA of the CDR3 is TGTGCCAGCAGTTCGCCTTGGAGGACAGGGCCTCTCCCTAGCAATCAGCCCCAGCATTTT.

This chain joins TRBV28 and TRBJ1-4, with D tentatively TRBD1 (5 bases). CDR3 size: 12 residues. Looked up from germline, CDR1 is MDHEN and CDR2 is SYDVKM. V lost 7 bases and J lost 8, with 11 bases in between. CDR3 in DNA: TGTGCCAGCACTTTCTCAGGGGAAAAACTGTTTTTT. Protein product: CASTFSGEKLFF. Filled out from reference TRBV28 and TRBJ1-4, the complete variable domain reads DVKVTQSSRYLVKRTGEKVFLECVQDMDHENMFWYRQDPGLGLRLIYFSYDVKMKEKGDIPEGYSVSREKKERFSLILESASTNQTSMYLCASTFSGEKLFFGSGTQLSVL.

V is TRBV7-2 and J is TRBJ1-2; a possible D gene is TRBD1 (5 bases). Germline assignment: CDR1 SGHTA and CDR2 FQGNSA. V gave up 2 bases and J gave up 4 bases, with 14 bases separating them. The CDR3 is made up of 15 amino acids. Here the CDR3 reads CASSLQGPYAYGYTF. In DNA, the CDR3 is TGTGCCAGCAGCTTACAGGGCCCTTACGCCTATGGCTACACCTTC. Full variable domain (missing parts from reference TRBV7-2 and TRBJ1-2): GAGVSQSPSNKVTEKGKDVELRCDPISGHTALYWYRQSLGQGLEFLIYFQGNSAPDKSGLPSDRFSAERTGGSVSTLTIQRTQQEDSAVYLCASSLQGPYAYGYTFGSGTRLTVV.

The gene calls are TRBV7-2 and TRBJ2-4, with no clear D. The CDR3 is 14 amino acids. CDR1 and CDR2 (germline): SGHTA, FQGNSA. With 1 base removed from V and 0 bases from J, the gap between germline ends came to 4 bases. Written as DNA, the CDR3 is TGTGCCAGCAGCTTAGGATCAGCCAAAAACATTCAGTACTTC. Its translation: CASSLGSAKNIQYF.

This chain joins TRBV4-3 and TRBJ1-6, with D unclear. This CDR3 has 13 amino acids. V dropped 1 base and J dropped 8 bases, with 6 bases sitting between them. CDR1 and CDR2 (germline): LGHNA, YSLEER. The CDR3 DNA reads as TGCGCCAGCAGCCAAGGGGTGGATTCACCCCTCCACTTT. It translates to CASSQGVDSPLHF.

V is TRBV27 and J is TRBJ1-5; a weak D match, TRBD1 (5 bases). CDR1 is MNHEY and CDR2 is SMNVEV in the germline V gene (reference sequence). Trimming took 4 bases from V and 0 from J, leaving 13 bases between them. This CDR3 contains 16 residues. The CDR3, as DNA: TGTGCCAGCAGTTACGGAGGGGCGAATAGCAATCAGCCCCAGCATTTT. Encoded protein: CASSYGGANSNQPQHF.

This clone came up once. This chain uses TRBV20-1 with TRBJ2-2, with D unclear. The CDR3 totals 10 residues. The V gene's germline CDR1 is DFQATT and CDR2 SNEGSKA (reference sequence). Trimming left V 5 bases short and J 7 bases short, with 5 bases between. The CDR3 coding sequence is TGCAGTGCTCACTACGGGGAGCTGTTTTTT. Its translation is CSAHYGELFF.

The rearrangement joins TRBV27 to TRBJ1-5; D is perhaps TRBD1 (6 bases). Germline-derived CDR1 and CDR2 are MNHEY and SMNVEV (reference sequence). V was pared by 8 bases and J by 7 bases, with 15 bases between. This CDR3 spans 13 amino acids. CDR3 coding DNA: TGTGCCAGCCGCGGGACATCCTTACAGCCCCAGCATTTT. The encoded protein is CASRGTSLQPQHF.

The chain uses TRBV7-2 and TRBJ2-1; the match to TRBD2 covers 8 bases. The CDR3 contains 15 residues. With 4 bases clipped from V and 4 bases from J, the junction kept 6 bases outside the gene matches. The germline V gene has CDR1 SGHTA and CDR2 FQGNSA. CDR3 in DNA: TGTGCCAGCAGCTCGAGCGGGGGCCAATACAATGAGCAGTTCTTC. Protein product: CASSSSGGQYNEQFF.

The chain has TRBV29-1 and TRBJ2-3; no clear D. The germline V and J ends were trimmed by 4 bases and 1 base, with 12 bases remaining between them. There are 14 residues in the CDR3. Germline CDR1 reads SQVTM; CDR2 reads ANQGSEA. In DNA, the CDR3 is TGCAGCGTTGGTGGAATAGGTGGCACAGATACGCAGTATTTT. Its protein is CSVGGIGGTDTQYF.

The rearrangement joins TRBV13 to TRBJ2-7, with TRBD2 matching 8 bases. The CDR3 contains 14 residues. From germline, CDR1 is PRHDT and CDR2 FYEKMQ (reference sequence). V shed 5 bases, J shed 5 bases, and the junction held 8 bases outside the gene matches. In DNA, the CDR3 is TGTGCCAGCAGCCCTAGAATTAGCGGGAACGAGCAGTACTTC. Translation gives CASSPRISGNEQYF.

CDR3 sequence: CASSLEGELASTDTQYF. In DNA, the CDR3 is TGTGCCAGCAGCTTAGAGGGAGAACTAGCCAGCACAGATACGCAGTATTTT. The gene calls are TRBV7-8 and TRBJ2-3; D might be TRBD2 (6 bases). Germline V gene data show CDR1 as SGHVS and CDR2 as FQNEAQ. This CDR3 has 17 residues. V dropped 1 base and J dropped 0 bases, with 14 bases sitting between them.

V usage is TRBV18 and J usage is TRBJ1-1, with D unclear. V shed 3 bases and J shed 8 bases, with 10 bases lying between them. CDR1 is KGHSH, CDR2 LQKENI, per germline. CDR3 length equals 12 residues. Here the CDR3 reads CASSPDNPEAFF. Here the CDR3 DNA reads TGTGCCAGCTCACCTGACAACCCCGAAGCTTTCTTT.

The chain uses TRBV6-5 and TRBJ2-7; D is possibly TRBD2 (6 bases). The CDR3 totals 12 residues. With 0 bases removed from V and 12 bases from J, the gap between germline ends came to 12 bases. Germline V lookup: CDR1 MNHEY, CDR2 SVGAGI. Here the CDR3 DNA reads TGTGCCAGCAGTTACTCGGGGGGAGTCCTGTACTTC. Its protein is CASSYSGGVLYF.

The chain carries TRBV10-3 and TRBJ2-7, with D perhaps matching TRBD1 (6 bases). The CDR3 has 14 residues. V was shortened by 4 bases and J by 3 bases, with 13 bases between the two germline ends. Germline CDR1 and CDR2: ENHRY and SYGVKD. The CDR3 nucleotides are TGTGCCATCAGTGGGGGACAAGGGCACTACGAGCAGTACTTC. This codes for CAISGGQGHYEQYF.

The J gene is TRBJ1-6, the V gene TRBV7-2; D might be TRBD1 (6 bases). The CDR3 has 15 amino acids. Germline V gene data show CDR1 as SGHTA and CDR2 as FQGNSA. V was shortened by 1 base and J by 8 bases, with 12 bases between the two germline ends. The CDR3: CASSLVGGRYSPLHF. The DNA for the CDR3 is TGTGCCAGCAGCTTAGTAGGGGGAAGATATTCACCCCTCCACTTT.

CDR3 nucleotides: TGTGCCAGCAGCGCCCTCATGAACACTGAAGCTTTCTTT. Translation gives CASSALMNTEAFF. This chain links TRBV7-9 with TRBJ1-1, with D unclear. The CDR3 runs to 13 residues. V lost 5 bases to trimming and J lost 0 bases, with 7 bases between them. Per germline, CDR1 SEHNR and CDR2 FQNEAQ (reference sequence).

The V gene is TRBV18, the J gene TRBJ2-2, with TRBD1 identical over 9 bases. The CDR3 loop spans 21 amino acids. The J segment lost 0 bases and the V segment lost 4 bases, leaving 18 bases of the junction unmatched. CDR1 and CDR2 (germline): KGHSH, LQKENI. The CDR3 sequence: CASSLMLRDRELRANTGELFF. The CDR3 nucleotides read TGTGCCAGCTCACTCATGCTCCGGGACAGGGAACTTCGCGCGAACACCGGGGAGCTGTTTTTT.

The J gene is TRBJ1-1, the V gene TRBV7-9; TRBD1 is a possible D gene (5 bases). The germline V gene encodes CDR1 SEHNR and CDR2 FQNEAQ (reference sequence). This CDR3 is 12 amino acids long. Trimming took 5 bases from V and 11 from J, leaving 15 bases between them. CDR3 DNA sequence: TGTGCCAGCAGCCCCCGACAGTTATCGGCTTTCTTT. Protein sequence: CASSPRQLSAFF.

This chain connects TRBV30 to TRBJ2-6; TRBD1 aligns across 7 bases. Per the germline V gene, CDR1 is GTSNPN and CDR2 is SVGIG (reference sequence). There are 15 residues in the CDR3. Unmatched junction bases numbered 3, after V lost 2 bases and J lost 2 bases. CDR3 sequence reads: CAWSTGVAGANVLTF. CDR3 DNA: TGTGCCTGGAGTACAGGGGTCGCTGGGGCCAACGTCCTGACTTTC.

CDR3 nucleotide sequence: TGTGCCAGCAGCCGAGCTTTCCGGGAAGGGGGTGAGACCCAGTACTTC. It codes for CASSRAFREGGETQYF. The V call is TRBV4-2, the J call TRBJ2-5; D might be TRBD1 (6 bases). V was trimmed by 4 bases and J by 5 bases, leaving 20 bases between them. Germline V gives CDR1 LGHNA, CDR2 YNFKEQ. This CDR3 spans 16 amino acids.

The J gene is TRBJ1-2, the V gene TRBV14; D is perhaps TRBD1 (5 bases). Germline-derived CDR1 and CDR2 are SGHDN and FVKESK. CDR3 length equals 12 residues. Trimming cost V 3 bases and J 8 bases, with 10 bases left between them. CDR3 nucleotides: TGTGCCAGCAGCCACAGGGTGGGAGGCTACACCTTC. Amino acid sequence: CASSHRVGGYTF.

The sample holds a few counts of this clone. This chain uses TRBV5-1 with TRBJ2-7; 8 bases agree with TRBD2. V lost 0 bases and J lost 5; bases outside the gene matches: 1. Germline V gene lookup returns CDR1 SGHRS and CDR2 YFSETQ. There are 13 residues in the CDR3. CDR3 sequence: CASSLGTSNEQYF. The CDR3, as DNA: TGCGCCAGCAGCTTGGGGACTAGCAACGAGCAGTACTTC.

The chain links TRBV6-5 to TRBJ2-5; 7 bases fit TRBD2. V was pared by 9 bases and J by 11 bases, with 12 bases of the junction left unmatched. Germline V CDR1 and CDR2: MNHEY, SVGAGI. This CDR3 region has 12 residues. The CDR3: CASRDYIARQYF. In DNA, the CDR3 is TGTGCCAGTCGGGACTATATCGCGAGACAGTACTTC.

The chain uses TRBV2 and TRBJ2-5; 8 bases fit TRBD2. This CDR3 region has 13 residues. Germline V CDR1 and CDR2: SNHLY, FYNNEI. Trimming cost V 8 bases and J 5 bases; bases outside gene matches: 7. CDR3 nucleotides: TGTGCCAGCGCCGGGAGGGCCTCGGAGACCCAGTACTTC. The encoded protein is CASAGRASETQYF.

The chain carries TRBV30 and TRBJ2-1; 12 bases are a match to TRBD2. In germline, CDR1 is GTSNPN, CDR2 SVGIG (reference sequence). The CDR3 contains 19 residues. V was clipped by 0 bases and J by 4 bases; unmatched bases: 13. The CDR3 bases are TGTGCCTGGAGTGTATCCCCGGCTAGCGGGAGGGGGGTTTACAATGAGCAGTTCTTC. This sequence encodes CAWSVSPASGRGVYNEQFF.

The gene calls are TRBV19 and TRBJ1-4; no reliable D call. The CDR3 is 17 residues long. Germline CDR1 is LNHDA and CDR2 is SQIVND (reference sequence). V lost 2 bases and J 2 bases, leaving 15 bases between the germline ends. The CDR3 DNA sequence: TGTGCCAGTAGTATAATAGAGGGAAGAGCGACTAATGAAAAACTGTTTTTT. It encodes CASSIIEGRATNEKLFF.

The CDR3 DNA reads TGTGCCAGCAGCCAAGACCCGGCTGGGACTAGCACAGATACGCAGTATTTT. The encoded protein is CASSQDPAGTSTDTQYF. V is TRBV14 and J is TRBJ2-3; TRBD2 might be the D (6 bases). The V gene's germline CDR1 is SGHDN and CDR2 FVKESK. The ends were cut back, 0 bases at V and 0 bases at J, with 13 bases in the middle. There are 17 residues in the CDR3.

The chain couples TRBV29-1 to TRBJ1-4; unclear D gene. V was trimmed by 6 bases and J by 8 bases, leaving 13 bases between them. Germline V lookup: CDR1 SQVTM, CDR2 ANQGSEA. The CDR3 contains 12 residues. CDR3 sequence reads: CSVITREEKLFF. The CDR3 DNA is TGCAGCGTGATAACTAGGGAGGAAAAACTGTTTTTT.